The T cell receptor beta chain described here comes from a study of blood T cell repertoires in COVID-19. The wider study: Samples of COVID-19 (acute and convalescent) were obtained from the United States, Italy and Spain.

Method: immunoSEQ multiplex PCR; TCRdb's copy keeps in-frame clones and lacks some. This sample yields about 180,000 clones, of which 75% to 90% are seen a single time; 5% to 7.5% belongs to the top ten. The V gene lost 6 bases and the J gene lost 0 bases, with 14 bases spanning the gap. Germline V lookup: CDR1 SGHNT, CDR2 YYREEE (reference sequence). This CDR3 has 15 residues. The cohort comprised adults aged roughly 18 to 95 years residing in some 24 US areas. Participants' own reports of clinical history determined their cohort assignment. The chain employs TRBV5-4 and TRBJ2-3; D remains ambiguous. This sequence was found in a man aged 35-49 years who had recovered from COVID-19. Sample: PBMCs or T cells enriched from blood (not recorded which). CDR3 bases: TGTGCCAGCAACGCGGTACCTGGTAGCACAGATACGCAGTATTTT. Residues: CASNAVPGSTDTQYF.